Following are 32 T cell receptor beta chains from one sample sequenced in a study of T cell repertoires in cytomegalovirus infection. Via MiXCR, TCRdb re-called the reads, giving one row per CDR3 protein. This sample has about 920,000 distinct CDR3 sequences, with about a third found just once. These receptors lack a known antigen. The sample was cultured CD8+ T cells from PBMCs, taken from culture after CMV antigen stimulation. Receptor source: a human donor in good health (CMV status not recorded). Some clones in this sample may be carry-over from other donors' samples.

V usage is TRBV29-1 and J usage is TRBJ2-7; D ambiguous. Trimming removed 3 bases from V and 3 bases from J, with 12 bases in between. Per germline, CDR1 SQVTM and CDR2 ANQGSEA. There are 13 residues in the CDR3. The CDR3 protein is CSVEDVAGYEQYF. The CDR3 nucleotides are TGCAGCGTTGAGGACGTTGCAGGCTACGAGCAGTACTTC.

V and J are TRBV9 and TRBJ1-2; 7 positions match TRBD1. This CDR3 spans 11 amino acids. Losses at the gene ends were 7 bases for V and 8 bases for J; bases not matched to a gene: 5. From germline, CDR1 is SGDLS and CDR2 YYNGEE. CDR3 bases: TGTGCCAGCGAAACAGGGGTCGGCTACACCTTC. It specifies CASETGVGYTF.

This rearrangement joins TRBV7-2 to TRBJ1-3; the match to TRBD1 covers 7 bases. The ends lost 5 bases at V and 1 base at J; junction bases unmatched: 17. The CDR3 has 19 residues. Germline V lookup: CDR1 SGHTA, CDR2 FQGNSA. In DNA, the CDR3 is TGTGCCAGCAGCCCCCAGGAGGGGGCCATTCACCCATCTGGAAACACCATATATTTT. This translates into CASSPQEGAIHPSGNTIYF.

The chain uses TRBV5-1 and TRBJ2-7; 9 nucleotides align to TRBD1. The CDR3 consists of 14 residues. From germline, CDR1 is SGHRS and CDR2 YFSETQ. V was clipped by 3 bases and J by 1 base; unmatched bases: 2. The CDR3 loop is CASSSGQGSYEQYV. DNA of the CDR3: TGCGCCAGCAGCTCGGGACAGGGTTCCTACGAGCAGTACGTC.

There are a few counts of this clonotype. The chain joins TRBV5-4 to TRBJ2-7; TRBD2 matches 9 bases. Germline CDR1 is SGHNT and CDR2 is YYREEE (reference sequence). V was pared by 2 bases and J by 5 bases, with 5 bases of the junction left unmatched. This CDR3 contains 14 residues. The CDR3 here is CASSFEAGGNEQYF. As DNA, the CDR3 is TGTGCCAGCAGCTTCGAAGCGGGGGGCAACGAGCAGTACTTC.

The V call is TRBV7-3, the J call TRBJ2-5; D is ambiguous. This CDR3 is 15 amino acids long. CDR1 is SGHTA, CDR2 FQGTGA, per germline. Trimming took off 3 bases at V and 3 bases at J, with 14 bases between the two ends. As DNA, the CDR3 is TGTGCCAGCAGCTTGACTGCCCCGATTGAAGAGACCCAGTACTTC. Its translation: CASSLTAPIEETQYF.

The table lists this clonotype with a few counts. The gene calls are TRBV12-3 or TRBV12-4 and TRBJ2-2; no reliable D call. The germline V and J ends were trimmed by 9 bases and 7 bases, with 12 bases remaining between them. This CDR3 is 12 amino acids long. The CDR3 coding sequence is TGTGCCAGTCAGACGGGTGGCGGGGAGCTGTTTTTT. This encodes CASQTGGGELFF.

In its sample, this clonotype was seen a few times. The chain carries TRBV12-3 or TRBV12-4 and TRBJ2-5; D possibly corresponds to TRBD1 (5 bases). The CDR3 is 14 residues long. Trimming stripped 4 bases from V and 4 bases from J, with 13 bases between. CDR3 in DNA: TGTGCCAGCAGTTCCACAGGAAGAGGAGAGACCCAGTACTTC. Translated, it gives CASSSTGRGETQYF.

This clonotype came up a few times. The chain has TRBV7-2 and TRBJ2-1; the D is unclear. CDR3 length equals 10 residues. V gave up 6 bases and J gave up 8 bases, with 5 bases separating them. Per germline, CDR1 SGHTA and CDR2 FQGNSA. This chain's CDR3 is CASRMDEQFF. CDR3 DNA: TGTGCCAGCAGAATGGATGAGCAGTTCTTC.

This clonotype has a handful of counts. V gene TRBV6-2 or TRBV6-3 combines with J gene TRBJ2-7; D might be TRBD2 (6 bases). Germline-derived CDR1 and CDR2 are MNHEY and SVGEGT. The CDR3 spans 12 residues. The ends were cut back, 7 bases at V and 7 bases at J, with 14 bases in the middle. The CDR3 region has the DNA TGTGCCAGCACTAAGGACTACATGGAGCAGTACTTC. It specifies CASTKDYMEQYF.

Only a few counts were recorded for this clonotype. The CDR3 nucleotides are TGTGCCAGCAGTCGGACAGGGGGCAGCGAGACCCAGTACTTC. Its translation: CASSRTGGSETQYF. J is TRBJ2-5 and V is TRBV28; 11 positions agree with TRBD1. V shed 5 bases and J 5 bases; nucleotides not matched to a gene: 4. There are 14 residues in the CDR3. CDR1 MDHEN and CDR2 SYDVKM come from the germline V gene.

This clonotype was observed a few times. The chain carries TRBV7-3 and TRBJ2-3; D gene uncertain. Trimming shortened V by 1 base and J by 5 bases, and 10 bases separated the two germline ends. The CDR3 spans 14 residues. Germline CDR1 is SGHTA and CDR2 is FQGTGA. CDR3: CASSLKGVVDTQYF. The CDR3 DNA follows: TGTGCCAGCAGCTTAAAAGGAGTAGTAGATACGCAGTATTTT. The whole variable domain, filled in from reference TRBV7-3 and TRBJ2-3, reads GAGVSQTPSNKVTEKGKYVELRCDPISGHTALYWYRQSLGQGPEFLIYFQGTGAADDSGLPNDRFFAVRPEGSVSTLKIQRTERGDSAVYLCASSLKGVVDTQYFGPGTRLTVL.

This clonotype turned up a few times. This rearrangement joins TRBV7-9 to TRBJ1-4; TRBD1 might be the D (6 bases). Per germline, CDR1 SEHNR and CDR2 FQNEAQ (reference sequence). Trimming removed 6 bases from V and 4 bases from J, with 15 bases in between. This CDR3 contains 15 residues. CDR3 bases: TGTGCCAGCAGGGACGGGGCAGGGGTTAATGAAAAACTGTTTTTT. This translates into CASRDGAGVNEKLFF.

In DNA, the CDR3 is TGTGCCAGCAGCGGCAGACAGGGGGTAGTTGAAGCTTTCTTT. It yields the protein CASSGRQGVVEAFF. This sequence joins TRBV9 and TRBJ1-1, with 9 nucleotides matching TRBD1. Germline trimming cut 3 bases from V and 7 bases from J; bases unmatched to any gene: 7. The germline V gene encodes CDR1 SGDLS and CDR2 YYNGEE. The CDR3 has 14 residues.

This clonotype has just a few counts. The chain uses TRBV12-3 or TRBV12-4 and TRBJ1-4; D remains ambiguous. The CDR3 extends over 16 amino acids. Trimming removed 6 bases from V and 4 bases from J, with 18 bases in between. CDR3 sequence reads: CASSQAPGFLNEKLFF. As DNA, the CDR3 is TGTGCCAGCAGCCAAGCCCCGGGCTTCCTTAATGAAAAACTGTTTTTT.

The DNA of the CDR3 is TGTGCCAGCAGTAACAGATATGGCTACACCTTC. As protein: CASSNRYGYTF. The chain uses TRBV27 and TRBJ1-2, with D uncertain. Germline V lookup: CDR1 MNHEY, CDR2 SMNVEV (reference sequence). The V end lost 5 bases, the J end lost 5 bases, and 6 bases lay between the germline ends. The CDR3 extends over 11 amino acids.

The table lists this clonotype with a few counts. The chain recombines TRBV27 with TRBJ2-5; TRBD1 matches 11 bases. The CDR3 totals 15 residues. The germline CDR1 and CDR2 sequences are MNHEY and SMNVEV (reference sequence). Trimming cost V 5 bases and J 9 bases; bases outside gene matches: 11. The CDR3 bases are TGTGCCAGCAGTCCCAAGGACAGGGGGCGTACTCCCCAGTACTTC. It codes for CASSPKDRGRTPQYF.

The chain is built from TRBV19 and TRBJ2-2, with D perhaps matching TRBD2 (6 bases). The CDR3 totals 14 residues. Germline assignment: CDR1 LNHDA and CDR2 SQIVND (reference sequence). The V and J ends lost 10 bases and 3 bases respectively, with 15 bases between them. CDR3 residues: CATPGTPYTGELFF. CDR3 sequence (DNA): TGTGCCACCCCGGGGACTCCTTACACCGGGGAGCTGTTTTTT.

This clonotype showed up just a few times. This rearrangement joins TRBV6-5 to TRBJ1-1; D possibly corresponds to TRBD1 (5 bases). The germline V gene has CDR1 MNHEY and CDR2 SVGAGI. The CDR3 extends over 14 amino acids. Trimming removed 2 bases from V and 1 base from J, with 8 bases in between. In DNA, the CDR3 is TGTGCCAGCAGTTACGGGGGGTCGAACACTGAAGCTTTCTTT. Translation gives CASSYGGSNTEAFF.

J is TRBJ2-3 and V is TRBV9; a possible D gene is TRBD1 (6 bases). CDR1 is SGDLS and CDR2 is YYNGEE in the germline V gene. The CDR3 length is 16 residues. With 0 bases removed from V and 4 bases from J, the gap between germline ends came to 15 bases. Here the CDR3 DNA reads TGTGCCAGCAGCGTAGAATCGCCAGGGGTTTCAGATACGCAGTATTTT. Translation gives CASSVESPGVSDTQYF.

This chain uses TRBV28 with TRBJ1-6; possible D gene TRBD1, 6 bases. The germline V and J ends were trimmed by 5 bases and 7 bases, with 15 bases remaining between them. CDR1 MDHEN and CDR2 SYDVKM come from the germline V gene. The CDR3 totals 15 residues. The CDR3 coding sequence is TGTGCCAGCAGTACGACAGGTTTTAGCAATTCACCCCTCCACTTT. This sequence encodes CASSTTGFSNSPLHF.

The CDR3 sequence: CASSEYKYQPQHF. The CDR3 DNA reads TGTGCCAGCAGCGAATATAAATATCAGCCCCAGCATTTT. The chain has TRBV7-2 and TRBJ1-5, with unresolved D. The CDR3 length is 13 residues. Germline loops: CDR1 SGHTA, CDR2 FQGNSA. V lost 5 bases and J lost 5, with 10 bases in between.

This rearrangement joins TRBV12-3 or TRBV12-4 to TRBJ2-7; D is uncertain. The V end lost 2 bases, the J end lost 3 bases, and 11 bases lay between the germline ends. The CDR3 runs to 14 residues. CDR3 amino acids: CASSLQPTIYEQYF. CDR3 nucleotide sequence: TGTGCCAGCAGTTTACAACCGACGATCTACGAGCAGTACTTC.

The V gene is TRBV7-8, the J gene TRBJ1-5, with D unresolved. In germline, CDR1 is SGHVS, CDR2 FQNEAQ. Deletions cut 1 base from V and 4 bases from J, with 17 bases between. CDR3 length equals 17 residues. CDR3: CASSLEGGIGKNQPQHF. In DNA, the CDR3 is TGTGCCAGCAGCTTAGAGGGAGGGATTGGGAAAAATCAGCCCCAGCATTTT. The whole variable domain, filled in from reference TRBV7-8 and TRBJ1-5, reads GAGVSQSPRYKVAKRGQDVALRCDPISGHVSLFWYQQALGQGPEFLTYFQNEAQLDKSGLPSDRFFAERPEGSVSTLKIQRTQQEDSAVYLCASSLEGGIGKNQPQHFGDGTRLSIL.

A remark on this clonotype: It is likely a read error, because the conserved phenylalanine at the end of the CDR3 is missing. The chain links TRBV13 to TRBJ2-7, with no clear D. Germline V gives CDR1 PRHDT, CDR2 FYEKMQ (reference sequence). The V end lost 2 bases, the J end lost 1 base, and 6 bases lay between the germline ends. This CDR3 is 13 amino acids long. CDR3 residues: CASSLRRSYEQYI. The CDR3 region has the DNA TGTGCCAGCAGCTTACGGCGGTCCTACGAGCAGTACATC.

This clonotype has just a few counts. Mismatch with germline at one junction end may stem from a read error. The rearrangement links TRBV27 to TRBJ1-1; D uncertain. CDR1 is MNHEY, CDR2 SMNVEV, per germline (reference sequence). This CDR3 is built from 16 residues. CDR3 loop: CASSYTSDILNAEAFF. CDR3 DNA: TGTGCCAGCAGTTACACCTCCGACATTTTGAACGCTGAAGCTTTCTTT.

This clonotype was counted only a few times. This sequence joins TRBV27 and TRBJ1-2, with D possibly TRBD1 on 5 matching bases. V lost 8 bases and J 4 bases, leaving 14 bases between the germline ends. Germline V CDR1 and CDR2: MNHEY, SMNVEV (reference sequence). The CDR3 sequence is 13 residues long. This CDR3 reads CASGGSLGYGYTF. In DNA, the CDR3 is TGTGCCAGCGGGGGAAGTCTAGGCTATGGCTACACCTTC.

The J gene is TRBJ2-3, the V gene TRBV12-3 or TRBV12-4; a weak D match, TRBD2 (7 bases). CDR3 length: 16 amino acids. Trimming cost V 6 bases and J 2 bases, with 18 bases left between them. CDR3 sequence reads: CASSPVAGAFTDTQYF. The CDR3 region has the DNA TGTGCCAGCAGCCCCGTGGCGGGGGCCTTCACAGATACGCAGTATTTT.

The CDR3 protein is CASGFQTEDRTGNTIYF. The CDR3 DNA reads TGTGCTAGTGGTTTTCAGACCGAAGACAGAACTGGAAACACCATATATTTT. The chain has TRBV12-5 and TRBJ1-3; D possibly corresponds to TRBD1 (5 bases). The germline CDR1 and CDR2 sequences are LGHNT and FRNRAP. Between the trimmed V and J ends, which lost 3 bases and 2 bases, there was a span of 17 bases. CDR3 length equals 17 residues.

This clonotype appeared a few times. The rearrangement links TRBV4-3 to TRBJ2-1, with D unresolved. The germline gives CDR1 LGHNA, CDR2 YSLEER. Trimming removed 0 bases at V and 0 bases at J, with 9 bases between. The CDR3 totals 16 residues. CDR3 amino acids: CASSQDSATSYNEQFF. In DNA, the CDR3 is TGCGCCAGCAGCCAAGATTCAGCGACCTCCTACAATGAGCAGTTCTTC.

The CDR3 bases are TGCAGCGTTGAGGATATGAGTTTAGGGACATTCAATGGCTACACCTTC. Its protein product is CSVEDMSLGTFNGYTF. The chain couples TRBV29-1 to TRBJ1-2; the D gene is possibly TRBD1 (6 bases). The CDR3 extends over 16 amino acids. Germline CDR1 SQVTM, CDR2 ANQGSEA. Trimming took off 3 bases at V and 6 bases at J, with 23 bases between the two ends. The entire variable domain, with the rest obtained from reference TRBV29-1 and TRBJ1-2, is as follows: SAVISQKPSRDICQRGTSLTIQCQVDSQVTMMFWYRQQPGQSLTLIATANQGSEATYESGFVIDKFPISRPNLTFSTLTVSNMSPEDSSIYLCSVEDMSLGTFNGYTFGSGTRLTVV.

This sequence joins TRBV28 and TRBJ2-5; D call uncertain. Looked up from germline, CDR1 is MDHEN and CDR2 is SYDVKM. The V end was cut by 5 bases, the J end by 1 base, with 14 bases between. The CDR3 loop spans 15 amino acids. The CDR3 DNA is TGTGCCAGCAGTCGACCAGGTGGGGTCCAAGAGACCCAGTACTTC. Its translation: CASSRPGGVQETQYF. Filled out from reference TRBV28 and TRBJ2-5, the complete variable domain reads DVKVTQSSRYLVKRTGEKVFLECVQDMDHENMFWYRQDPGLGLRLIYFSYDVKMKEKGDIPEGYSVSREKKERFSLILESASTNQTSMYLCASSRPGGVQETQYFGPGTRLLVL.